The sequence of this TCR beta chain was determined in a study of blood T cell repertoires in COVID-19. There are 12 residues in the CDR3. CDR1 is SNHLY and CDR2 is FYNNEI in the germline V gene. V lost 8 bases to trimming and J lost 2 bases; unmatched junction nucleotides: 2. TCRdb keeps only in-frame clones here, not all; method: immunoSEQ multiplex PCR. The table shows about 87,000 clones, with around 81% occurring only once. The clonotype comes from a woman between 65 and 79 years old with acute or convalescent COVID-19. The sequencing input was peripheral blood. V gene TRBV2 combines with J gene TRBJ2-7; 8 positions agree with TRBD1. This CDR3 is CASRDRTYEQYF. CDR3 in DNA: TGTGCCAGCCGGGACAGGACCTACGAGCAGTACTTC. Filled out from reference TRBV2 and TRBJ2-7, the complete variable domain reads EPEVTQTPSHQVTQMGQEVILRCVPISNHLYFYWYRQILGQKVEFLVSFYNNEISEKSEIFDDQFSVERPDGSNFTLKIRSTKLEDSAMYFCASRDRTYEQYFGPGTRLTVT.